This T cell receptor beta chain was sequenced during a study of CD4 and CD8 cells across lung adenocarcinoma regions. Concerning this clonotype itself: An end of the junction does not agree with germline; a read error may underlie this.

Localized lung adenocarcinoma, a non-small cell lung cancer, affected the donors. Germline CDR1 reads MNHGY; CDR2 reads SAAAGT. This CDR3 spans 13 amino acids. In TCRdb, the PCR reads were re-called with MiXCR into one record per CDR3 protein. The sample contains over 5,500 distinct CDR3 sequences, roughly half of which appear only once. The chain joins TRBV6-8 to TRBJ2-3; 8 bases are shared with TRBD2. The sequencing sample was made of CD8+ T cells from the center of a lung tumor. The sequence was obtained from a female donor with lung adenocarcinoma. The CD4 and CD8 labels of this study may be unreliable. CDR3 loop: CGSGGRDLETQYF. The CDR3 DNA follows: TGTGGCAGCGGGGGCCGAGACCTGGAGACGCAGTATTTC.